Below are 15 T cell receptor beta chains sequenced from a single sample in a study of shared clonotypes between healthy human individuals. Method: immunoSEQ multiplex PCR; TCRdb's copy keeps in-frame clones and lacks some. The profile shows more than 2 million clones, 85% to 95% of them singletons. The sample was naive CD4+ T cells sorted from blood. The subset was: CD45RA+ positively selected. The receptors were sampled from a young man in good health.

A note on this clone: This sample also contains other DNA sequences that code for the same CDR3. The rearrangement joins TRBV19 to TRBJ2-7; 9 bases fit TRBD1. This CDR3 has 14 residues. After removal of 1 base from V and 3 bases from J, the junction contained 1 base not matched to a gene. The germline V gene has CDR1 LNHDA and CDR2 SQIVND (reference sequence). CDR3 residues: CASSIGQGVYEQYF. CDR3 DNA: TGTGCCAGTAGTATAGGACAGGGGGTCTACGAGCAGTACTTC. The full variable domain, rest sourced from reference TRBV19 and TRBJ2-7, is DGGITQSPKYLFRKEGQNVTLSCEQNLNHDAMYWYRQDPGQGLRLIYYSQIVNDFQKGDIAEGYSVSREKKESFPLTVTSAQKNPTAFYLCASSIGQGVYEQYFGPGTRLTVT.

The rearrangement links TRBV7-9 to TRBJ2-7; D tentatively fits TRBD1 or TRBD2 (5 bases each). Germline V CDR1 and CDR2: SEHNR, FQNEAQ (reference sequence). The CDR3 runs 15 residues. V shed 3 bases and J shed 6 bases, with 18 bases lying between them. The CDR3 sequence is CASSFGTVLGAEQYF. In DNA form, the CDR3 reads TGTGCCAGCAGCTTCGGGACCGTCCTCGGGGCCGAGCAGTACTTC. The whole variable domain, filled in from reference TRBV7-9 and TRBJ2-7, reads DTGVSQNPRHKITKRGQNVTFRCDPISEHNRLYWYRQTLGQGPEFLTYFQNEAQLEKSRLLSDRFSAERPKGSFSTLEIQRTEQGDSAMYLCASSFGTVLGAEQYFGPGTRLTVT.

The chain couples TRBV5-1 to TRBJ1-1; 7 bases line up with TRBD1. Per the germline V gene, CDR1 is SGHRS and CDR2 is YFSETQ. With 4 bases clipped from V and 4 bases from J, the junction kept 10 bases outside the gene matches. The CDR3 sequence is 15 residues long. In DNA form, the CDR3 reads TGCGCCAGCAGCCAGAGCAGGGCAGGGGGCACTGAAGCTTTCTTT. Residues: CASSQSRAGGTEAFF.

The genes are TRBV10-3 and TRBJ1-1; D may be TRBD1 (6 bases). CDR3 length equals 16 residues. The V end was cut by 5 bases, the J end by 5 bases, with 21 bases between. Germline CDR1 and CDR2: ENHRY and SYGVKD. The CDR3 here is CAISSSPGAGRTEAFF. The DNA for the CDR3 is TGTGCCATCAGTTCCTCCCCAGGGGCAGGACGGACTGAAGCTTTCTTT.

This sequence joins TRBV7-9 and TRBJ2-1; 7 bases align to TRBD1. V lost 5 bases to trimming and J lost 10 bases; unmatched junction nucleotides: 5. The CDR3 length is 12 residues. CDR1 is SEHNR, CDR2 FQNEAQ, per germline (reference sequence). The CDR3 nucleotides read TGTGCCAGCAGCCAAAGGGGGCTGGAGCAGTTCTTC. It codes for CASSQRGLEQFF.

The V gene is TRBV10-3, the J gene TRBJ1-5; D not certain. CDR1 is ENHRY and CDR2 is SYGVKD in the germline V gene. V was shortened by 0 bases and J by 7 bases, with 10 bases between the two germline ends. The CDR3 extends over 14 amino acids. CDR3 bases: TGTGCCATCAGTGAGTCAGGCACCGGACAGCCCCAGCATTTT. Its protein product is CAISESGTGQPQHF.

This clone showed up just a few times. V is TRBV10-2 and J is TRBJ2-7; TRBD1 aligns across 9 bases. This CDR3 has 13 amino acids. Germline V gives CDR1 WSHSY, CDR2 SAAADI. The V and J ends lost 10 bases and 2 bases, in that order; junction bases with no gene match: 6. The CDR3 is CAIKQGAAYEQYF. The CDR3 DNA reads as TGCGCCATAAAACAGGGGGCCGCCTACGAGCAGTACTTC.

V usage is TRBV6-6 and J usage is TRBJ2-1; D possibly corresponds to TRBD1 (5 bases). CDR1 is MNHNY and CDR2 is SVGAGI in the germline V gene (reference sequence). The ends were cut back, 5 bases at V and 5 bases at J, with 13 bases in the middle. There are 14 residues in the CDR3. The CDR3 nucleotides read TGTGCCAGCAGTGATGGGTCAGGGAACAATGAGCAGTTCTTC. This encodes CASSDGSGNNEQFF.

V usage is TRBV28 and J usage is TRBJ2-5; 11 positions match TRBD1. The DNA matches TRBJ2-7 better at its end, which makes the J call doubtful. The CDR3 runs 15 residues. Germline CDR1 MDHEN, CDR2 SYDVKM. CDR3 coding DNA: TGTGCCAGCAGCCCTAACCCGGACAGGGGGCGCGAGCAGTACTTC. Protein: CASSPNPDRGREQYF.

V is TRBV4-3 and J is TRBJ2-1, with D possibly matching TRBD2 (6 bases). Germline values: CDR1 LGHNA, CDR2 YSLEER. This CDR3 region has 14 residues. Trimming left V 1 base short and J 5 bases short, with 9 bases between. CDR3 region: CASSQAGVHNEQFF. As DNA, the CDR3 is TGCGCCAGCAGCCAAGCGGGAGTACACAATGAGCAGTTCTTC.

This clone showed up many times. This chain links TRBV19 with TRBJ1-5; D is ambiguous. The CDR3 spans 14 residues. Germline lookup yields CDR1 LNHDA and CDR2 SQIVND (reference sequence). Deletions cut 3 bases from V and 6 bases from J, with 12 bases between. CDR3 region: CASSISRFTQPQHF. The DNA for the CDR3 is TGTGCCAGTAGTATTTCGAGATTTACTCAGCCCCAGCATTTT. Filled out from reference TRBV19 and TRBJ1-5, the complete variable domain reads DGGITQSPKYLFRKEGQNVTLSCEQNLNHDAMYWYRQDPGQGLRLIYYSQIVNDFQKGDIAEGYSVSREKKESFPLTVTSAQKNPTAFYLCASSISRFTQPQHFGDGTRLSIL.

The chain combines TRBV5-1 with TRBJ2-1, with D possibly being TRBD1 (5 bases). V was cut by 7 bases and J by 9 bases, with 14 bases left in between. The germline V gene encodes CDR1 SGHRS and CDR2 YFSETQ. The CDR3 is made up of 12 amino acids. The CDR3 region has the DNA TGCGCCAGCGGATTAGGGGAAAGTGAGCAGTTCTTC. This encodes CASGLGESEQFF.

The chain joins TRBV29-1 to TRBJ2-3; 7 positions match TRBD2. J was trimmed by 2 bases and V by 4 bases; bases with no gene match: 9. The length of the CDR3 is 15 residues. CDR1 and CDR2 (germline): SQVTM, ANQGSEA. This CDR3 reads CSVAGGTDHTDTQYF. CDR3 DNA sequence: TGCAGCGTTGCGGGGGGAACGGACCACACAGATACGCAGTATTTT.

CDR3 residues: CASIGGQGFYANTGELFF. The CDR3 DNA reads TGTGCCAGCATAGGGGGGCAGGGTTTCTACGCGAACACCGGGGAGCTGTTTTTT. J is TRBJ2-2 and V is TRBV2; D may match TRBD1 or TRBD2 (6 bases each). Deletions cut 7 bases from V and 0 bases from J, with 21 bases between. CDR3 length: 18 amino acids. Germline CDR1 and CDR2: SNHLY and FYNNEI.

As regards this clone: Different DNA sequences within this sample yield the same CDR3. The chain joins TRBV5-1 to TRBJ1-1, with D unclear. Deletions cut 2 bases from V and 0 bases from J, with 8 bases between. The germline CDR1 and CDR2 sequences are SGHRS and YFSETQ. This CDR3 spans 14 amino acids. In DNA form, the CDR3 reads TGCGCCAGCAGCTTAGGACGGGTGAACACTGAAGCTTTCTTT. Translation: CASSLGRVNTEAFF.